The source of this T cell receptor beta chain is a study of shared clonotypes between healthy human individuals. Profiled with immunoSEQ multiplex PCR; TCRdb holds only in-frame clones, not every one. The sample has some 1 million clones; 70% to 80% are singletons. This clone has a handful of counts. Germline V gene sequence: CDR1 MDHEN, CDR2 SYDVKM. This CDR3 spans 14 amino acids. V lost 8 bases and J lost 2, with 16 bases in between. This chain connects TRBV28 to TRBJ2-7, with D possibly being TRBD1 or TRBD2 (5 bases each). The sequenced material came from memory CD4+ T cells sorted from blood. Specified subset: CD45RA-negative fraction. The TCR comes from a man aged 18-30 years in good health. The CDR3 DNA reads as TGTGCCAGCTCGGGGCGTAACCCCCCCTACGAGCAGTACTTC. Translation gives CASSGRNPPYEQYF.